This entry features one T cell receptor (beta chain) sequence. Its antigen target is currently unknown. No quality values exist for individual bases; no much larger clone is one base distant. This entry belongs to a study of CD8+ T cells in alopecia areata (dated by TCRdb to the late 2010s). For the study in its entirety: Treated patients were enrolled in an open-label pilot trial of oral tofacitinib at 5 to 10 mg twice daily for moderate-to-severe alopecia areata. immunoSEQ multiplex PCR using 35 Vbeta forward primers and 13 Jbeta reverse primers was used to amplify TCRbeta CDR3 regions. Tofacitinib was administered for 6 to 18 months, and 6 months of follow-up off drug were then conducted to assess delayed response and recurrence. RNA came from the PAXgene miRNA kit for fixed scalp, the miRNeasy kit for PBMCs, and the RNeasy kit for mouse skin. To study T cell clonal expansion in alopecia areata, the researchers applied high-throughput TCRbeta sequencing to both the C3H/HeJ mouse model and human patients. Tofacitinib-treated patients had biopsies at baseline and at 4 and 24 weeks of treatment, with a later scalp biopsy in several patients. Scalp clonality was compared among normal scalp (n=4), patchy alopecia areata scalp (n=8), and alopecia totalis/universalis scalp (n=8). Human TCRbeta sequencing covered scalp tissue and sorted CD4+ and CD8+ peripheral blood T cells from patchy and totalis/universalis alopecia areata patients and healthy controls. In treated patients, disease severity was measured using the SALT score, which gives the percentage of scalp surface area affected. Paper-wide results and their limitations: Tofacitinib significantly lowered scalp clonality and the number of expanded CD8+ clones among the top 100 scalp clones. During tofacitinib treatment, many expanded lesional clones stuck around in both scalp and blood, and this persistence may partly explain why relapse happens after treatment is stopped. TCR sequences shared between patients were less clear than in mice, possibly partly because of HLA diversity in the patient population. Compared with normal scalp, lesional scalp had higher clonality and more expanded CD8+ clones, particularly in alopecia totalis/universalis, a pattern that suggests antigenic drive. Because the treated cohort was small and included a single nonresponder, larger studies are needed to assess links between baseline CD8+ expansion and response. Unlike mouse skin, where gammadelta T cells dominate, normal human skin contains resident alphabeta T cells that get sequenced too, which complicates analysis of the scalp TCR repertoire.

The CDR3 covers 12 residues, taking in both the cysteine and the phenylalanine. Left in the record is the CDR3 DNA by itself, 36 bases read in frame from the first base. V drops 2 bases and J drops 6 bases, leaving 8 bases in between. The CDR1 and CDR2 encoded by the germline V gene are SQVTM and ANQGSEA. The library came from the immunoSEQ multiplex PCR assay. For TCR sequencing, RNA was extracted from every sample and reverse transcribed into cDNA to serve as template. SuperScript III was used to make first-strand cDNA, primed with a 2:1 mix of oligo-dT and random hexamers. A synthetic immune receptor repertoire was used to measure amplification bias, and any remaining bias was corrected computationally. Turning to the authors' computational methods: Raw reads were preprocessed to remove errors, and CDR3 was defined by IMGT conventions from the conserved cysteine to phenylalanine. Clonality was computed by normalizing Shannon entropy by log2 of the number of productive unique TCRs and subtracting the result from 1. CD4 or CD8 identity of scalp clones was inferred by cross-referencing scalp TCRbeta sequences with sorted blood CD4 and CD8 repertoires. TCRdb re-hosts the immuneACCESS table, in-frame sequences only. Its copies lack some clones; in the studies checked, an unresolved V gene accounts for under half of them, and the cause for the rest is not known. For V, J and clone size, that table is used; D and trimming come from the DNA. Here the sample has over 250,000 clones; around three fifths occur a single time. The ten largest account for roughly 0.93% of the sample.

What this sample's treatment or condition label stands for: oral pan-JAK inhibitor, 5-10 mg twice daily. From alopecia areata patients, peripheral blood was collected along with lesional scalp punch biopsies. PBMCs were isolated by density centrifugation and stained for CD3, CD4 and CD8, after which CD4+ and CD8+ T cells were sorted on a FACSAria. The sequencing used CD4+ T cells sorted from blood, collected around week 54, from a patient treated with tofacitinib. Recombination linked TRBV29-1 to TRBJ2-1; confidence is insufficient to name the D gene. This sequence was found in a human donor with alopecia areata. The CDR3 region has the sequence CSVERASNEQFF. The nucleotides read TGCAGCGTTGAAAGAGCCAGCAATGAGCAGTTCTTC.